Reported below is one TCR beta chain. This receptor's antigen is unknown. No clone much larger than this one lies a single base away; base qualities are absent. Library prep was done by the immunoSEQ multiplex PCR assay. In its TCRdb copy, this immuneACCESS table keeps in-frame sequences only and misses some clones. Where compared with another copy, unresolved V genes explain less than half of these, and the others have no known cause. This sample gives roughly 150,000 clones in total; approximately 93% of them show up just once. The leading ten clones occupy over 2% of the sample. The data belong to a study of control samples from healthy donors and cancer patients (dated by TCRdb to about 2020). This TCR was recovered from a man in his forties or fifties in good health. Sequencing was performed on blood.

The nucleotide sequence is TGTGCCAGCTCACCACCGGGACAGGGGCCCCCTGAAGCTTTCTTT. Its amino acids are CASSPPGQGPPEAFF. In this chain, TRBV18 is recombined with TRBJ1-1, and 10 junctional nucleotides match TRBD1. The CDR3 numbers 15 residues from cysteine through phenylalanine. Here the CDR3 DNA is all that survives: 45 bases in frame from base 1. Trimming removed 0 bases from V and 6 bases from J; the gene matches leave 4 bases unexplained. From a lookup of the germline V gene, CDR1 and CDR2 are KGHSH and LQKENI.